This T cell receptor beta chain was documented in a study of blood T cell repertoires in COVID-19 (dated by TCRdb to 2020 to 2021). Describing the broader study: Samples from collaborators originated in the United States, Italy and Spain and spanned both the acute and convalescent phases of COVID-19. The prospective study material was composed of cDNA or gDNA derived from T cells, B-cell-depleted T cells, or PBMCs. Deeply sampled blood TCRbeta repertoires from subjects exposed to, actively infected with, or recovered from COVID-19 were included in the dataset. The repertoires were released in a freely available public database meant as a resource for research on the immune response to SARS-CoV-2. Samples were obtained from the ongoing ImmuneRACE study (first 160 participants) and from 1,200 or so subjects provided by 6 global collaborators. Nearly every sample came with metadata listing a de-identified subject ID, COVID-19 status, age in years and sex. Where HLA class I and class II types were available, the types were taken from metadata supplied by the sample provider, not from assay-based typing.

The immunoSEQ Assay, a bias-controlled multiplex PCR, was used to amplify TCRbeta CDR3 regions from genomic DNA. In the original analysis: The number of nucleated cells in each sample was estimated from the amplification of reference gene primers within the assay. Sequence reads were collapsed and filtered to measure the absolute abundance of every unique TCRbeta CDR3 rearrangement. For each sample, productive Simpson clonality was calculated by taking the square root of Simpson's diversity index across productive rearrangements. This is the immuneACCESS table as TCRdb keeps it, with only in-frame sequences that have V and J called. A part of the clones is gone; compared with another copy, unresolved V genes explain less than half, and the rest is unexplained. V, J and clone size are those of that table, while D and trimming were read from the DNA. Counted in this sample were approximately 110,000 clones; 60% to 85% of them appeared once. The ten largest clones represent around 0.9% of the sample.

About this clone itself: It lacks a known antigen. No base qualities exist here, and no much larger clone lies one base off it.

Spanning cysteine to phenylalanine, the CDR3 consists of 15 amino acids. This entry keeps only the CDR3 DNA: 45 bases, framed from base 1. V is reduced by 2 bases and J by 3 bases, leaving a spacing of 13 bases between them. Reading the germline V gene gives CDR1 MNHEY and CDR2 SVGAGI. Whole blood was collected in K2EDTA tubes by collaborating institutions according to the institutions' own protocols. For TCRbeta analysis, collaborators shipped samples as frozen whole blood, isolated PBMCs, or DNA extracted from either of those sample types. What the research found in general, with its limitations: The amount of clinical and demographic metadata varied by source and participant and was provided uncurated.

Recombination joined TRBV6-5 with TRBJ1-2, with TRBD1 as a weak D call on 6 bases. The sequencing input was peripheral blood. The source is a human donor with acute or convalescent COVID-19. The donor label of this sample is uncertain. In nucleotides, the sequence is TGTGCCAGCAGTTACGGGACAAGTGCGTACTATGGCTACACCTTC. Translated, this is CASSYGTSAYYGYTF.